Sequencing of this TCR beta chain was carried out in a study of regulatory T cells in long-lasting Graves disease. This clonotype was detected a few times. The CDR3 runs 14 residues. The V segment lost 0 bases and the J segment 5 bases; nucleotides outside the gene matches: 3. Germline-derived CDR1 and CDR2 are SGHTA and FQGNSA. Described time point: newly diagnosed GD, antithyroid drugs for less than 3 months. TCR sequences were obtained from RNA taken from PBMCs. Building of the TCR beta libraries involved iRepertoire HTBI primers and Arm-PCR of CDR3 regions. MiXCR, run by TCRdb on the multiplex PCR reads, gives a single entry per CDR3 protein. The sample lists 520,000 or so distinct CDR3 sequences, around 11% occurring once. These records were also assigned to another study, of T cells in Graves' hyperthyroidism and ophthalmopathy.

The sequence came from a woman aged 30 to 39 with Graves disease. The sequencing here drew on peripheral blood mononuclear cells (PBMCs), taken at new diagnosis, from a patient treated with antithyroid drugs. The J gene is TRBJ2-5, the V gene TRBV7-2; 7 bases fit TRBD1. CDR3 nucleotides: TGTGCCAGCAGCTTAGCAGGGGGCGTGGAGACCCAGTACTTC. Its protein product is CASSLAGGVETQYF.